The clone carrying this TCR beta chain has more than one count but fewer than ten. The data originate from a study of blood T cell repertoires in COVID-19. The germline V and J ends were trimmed by 3 bases and 4 bases, with 8 bases remaining between them. The CDR3 spans 13 residues. Germline V gene lookup returns CDR1 SGHAT and CDR2 FQNNGV. Generated by immunoSEQ multiplex PCR, the TCRdb table keeps only in-frame clones and is missing some. The data contain hundreds of thousands of clones, more than 80% of them singletons. The TCR originated in a man aged 25-40 years who had recovered from COVID-19. This rearrangement joins TRBV11-2 to TRBJ2-3; D remains ambiguous. What was sequenced was PBMCs or T cells enriched from blood (not recorded which). CDR3 in DNA: TGTGCCAGCAGCTTCGAGAGTGCAGATACGCAGTATTTT. Amino acids: CASSFESADTQYF.